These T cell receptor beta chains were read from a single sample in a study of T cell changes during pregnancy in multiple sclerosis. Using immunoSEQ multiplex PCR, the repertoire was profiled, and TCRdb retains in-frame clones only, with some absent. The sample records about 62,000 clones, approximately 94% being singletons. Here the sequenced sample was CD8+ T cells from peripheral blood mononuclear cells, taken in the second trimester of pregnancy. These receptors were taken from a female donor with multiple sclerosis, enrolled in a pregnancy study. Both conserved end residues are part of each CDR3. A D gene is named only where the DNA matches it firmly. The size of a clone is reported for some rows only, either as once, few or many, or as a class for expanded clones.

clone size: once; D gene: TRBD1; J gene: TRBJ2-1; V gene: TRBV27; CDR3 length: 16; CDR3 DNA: TGTGCCAGCAGTTTATCAGGGGGCCCCTCCTACAATGAGCAGTTCTTC; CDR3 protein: CASSLSGGPSYNEQFF
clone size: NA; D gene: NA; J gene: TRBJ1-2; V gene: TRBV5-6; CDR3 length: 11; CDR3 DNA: TGTGCCAGCAGCTCCAGAGGTGGCTACACCTTC; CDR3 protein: CASSSRGGYTF
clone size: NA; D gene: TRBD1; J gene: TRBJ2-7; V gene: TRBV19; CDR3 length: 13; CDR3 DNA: TGTGCCAGTAGCAACGGACAGGGCTACGAGCAGTACTTC; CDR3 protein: CASSNGQGYEQYF
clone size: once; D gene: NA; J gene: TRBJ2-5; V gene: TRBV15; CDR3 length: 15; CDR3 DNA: TGTGCCACCAGCAGGGGCACAGGGGGGGGAGAGACCCAGTACTTC; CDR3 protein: CATSRGTGGGETQYF
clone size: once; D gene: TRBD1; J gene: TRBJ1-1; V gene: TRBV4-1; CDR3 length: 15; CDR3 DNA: TGCGCCAGCAGCCAAGGGCTTCAGGGGGTGGTTGAAGCTTTCTTT; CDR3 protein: CASSQGLQGVVEAFF
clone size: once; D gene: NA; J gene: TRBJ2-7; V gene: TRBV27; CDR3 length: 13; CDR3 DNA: TGTGCCAGCAGTTTATCGGCTCCTTACGAGCAGTACTTC; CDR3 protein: CASSLSAPYEQYF
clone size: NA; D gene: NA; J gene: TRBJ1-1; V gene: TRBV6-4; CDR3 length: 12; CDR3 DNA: TGTGCCAGCGGGGATTTGGGGGGGAAAGCTTTCTTT; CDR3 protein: CASGDLGGKAFF
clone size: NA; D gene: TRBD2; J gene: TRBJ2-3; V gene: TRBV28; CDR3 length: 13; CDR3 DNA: TGTGCCCTAGCGGGAAGCCCGCCAGATACGCAGTATTTT; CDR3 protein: CALAGSPPDTQYF
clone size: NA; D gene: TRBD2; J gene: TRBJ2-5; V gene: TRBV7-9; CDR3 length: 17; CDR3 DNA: TGTGCCAGCAGCGTACTAGCGGGAGTTAGCGCGAGGGAGACCCAGTACTTC; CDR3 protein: CASSVLAGVSARETQYF
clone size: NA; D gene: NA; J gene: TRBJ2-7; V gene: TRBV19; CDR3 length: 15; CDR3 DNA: TGTGCCAGTAGTATAGCCTCGACACCGACCTACGAGCAGTACTTC; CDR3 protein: CASSIASTPTYEQYF
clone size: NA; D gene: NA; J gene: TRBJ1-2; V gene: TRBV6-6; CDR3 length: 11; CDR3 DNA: TGTGCCGCCGAAACTCCTCTTGGCTACACCTTC; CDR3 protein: CAAETPLGYTF
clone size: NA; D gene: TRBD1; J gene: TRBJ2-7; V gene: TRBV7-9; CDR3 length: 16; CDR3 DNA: TGTGCCAGCAGCTTAGCGTCCGAGGGGGCAATCCACGAGCAGTACTTC; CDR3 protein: CASSLASEGAIHEQYF
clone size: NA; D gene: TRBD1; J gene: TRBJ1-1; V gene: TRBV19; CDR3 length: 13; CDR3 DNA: TGTGCCAGTAGACAGGGGAATATTCCTGAAGCTTTCTTT; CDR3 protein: CASRQGNIPEAFF
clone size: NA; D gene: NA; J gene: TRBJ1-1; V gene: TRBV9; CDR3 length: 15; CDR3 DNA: TGTGCCAGCAGCGTAGTAGTAGGGGGGGGTGCTGAAGCTTTCTTT; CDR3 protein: CASSVVVGGGAEAFF
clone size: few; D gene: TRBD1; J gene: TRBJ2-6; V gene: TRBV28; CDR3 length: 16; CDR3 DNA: TGTGCCAGCAGTTTAGGGACAGGGGATGGGGCCAACGTCCTGACTTTC; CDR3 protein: CASSLGTGDGANVLTF
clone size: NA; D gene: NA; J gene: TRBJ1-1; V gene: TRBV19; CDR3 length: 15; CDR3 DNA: TGTGCCAGTAGTGCCGTCCGGGGGTCGGTCACTGAAGCTTTCTTT; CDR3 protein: CASSAVRGSVTEAFF
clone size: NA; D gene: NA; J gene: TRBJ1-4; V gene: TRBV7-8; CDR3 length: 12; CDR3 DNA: TGTGCCAGCAGCTCCGTCCCCGAGGAACTGTTTTTT; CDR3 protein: CASSSVPEELFF
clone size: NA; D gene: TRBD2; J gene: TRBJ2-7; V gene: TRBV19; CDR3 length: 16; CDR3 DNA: TGTGCCAGTAGTATGTCCTCTAGCGGGAGTTCACGCGAGCAGTACTTC; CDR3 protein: CASSMSSSGSSREQYF
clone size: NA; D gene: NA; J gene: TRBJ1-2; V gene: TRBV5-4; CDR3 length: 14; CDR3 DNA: TGTGCCAGCAGCTTGGGACAGCATAACTATGGCTACACCTTC; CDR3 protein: CASSLGQHNYGYTF
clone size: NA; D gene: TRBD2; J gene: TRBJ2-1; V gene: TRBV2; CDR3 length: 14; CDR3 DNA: TGTGCCAGCAGTGAAACAGCGGGAGGGAATGAGCAGTTCTTC; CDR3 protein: CASSETAGGNEQFF
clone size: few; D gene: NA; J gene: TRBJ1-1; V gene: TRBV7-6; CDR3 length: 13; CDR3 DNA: TGTGCCAGCAGCGCAGGGGTAGTCACTGAAGCTTTCTTT; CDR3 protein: CASSAGVVTEAFF
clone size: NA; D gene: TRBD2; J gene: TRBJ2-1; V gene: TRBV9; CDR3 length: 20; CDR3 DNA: TGTGCCAGCAGCGTAAGGCCTAGCGGGAGTGGGAGTGGTCTCCCCAGTGAGCAGTTCTTC; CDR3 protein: CASSVRPSGSGSGLPSEQFF